The clone carrying this T cell receptor beta chain was recorded once. The data are from a study of technical replicates of blood from a few donors. The data were produced by immunoSEQ multiplex PCR, yet TCRdb's version contains in-frame clones alone and is incomplete. This table holds about 66,000 clones, approximately 87% found once. V lost 3 bases, J lost 8 bases, and 10 bases lay in between. CDR3 length: 13 residues. Germline assignment: CDR1 ENHRY and CDR2 SYGVKD. This receptor was identified in a human donor in good health. Some clones in this sample may be carry-over from other donors' samples. This sequence joins TRBV10-3 and TRBJ1-4, with D unclear. Sample: PBMCs. The chain's CDR3 is CAISDLGVEKLFF. The CDR3 DNA reads as TGTGCCATCAGTGATTTGGGAGTCGAAAAACTGTTTTTT.